Here is one T cell receptor beta chain with its context. Antigen specificity is unknown. This sample is part of a study of cytomegalovirus exposure and HLA in healthy donors. V was clipped by 1 base and J by 1 base, with 14 bases between them. The CDR3 is 17 amino acids. Germline CDR1 and CDR2: SNHLY and FYNNEI. Study results and limitations: As a later analysis showed, several of the most significant clusters appeared to be linked to common viral pathogens.

Primers for the PCR totalled 60 Vbeta and 13 Jbeta. Profiling relied on immunoSEQ multiplex PCR, and the TCRdb table lists in-frame clones only, not all of them. The data contain over 100,000 clones, 60% to 80% of them singletons. Sequencing was performed on PBMCs. V gene TRBV2 combines with J gene TRBJ1-3; possibly TRBD1 for D (6 bases). The receptor was isolated from a male donor in good health and CMV-seronegative. The CDR3: CASSEDLQGSSGNTIYF. The CDR3 region has the DNA TGTGCCAGCAGTGAAGACCTACAGGGATCGTCTGGAAACACCATATATTTT. The entire variable domain, with the rest obtained from reference TRBV2 and TRBJ1-3, is as follows: EPEVTQTPSHQVTQMGQEVILRCVPISNHLYFYWYRQILGQKVEFLVSFYNNEISEKSEIFDDQFSVERPDGSNFTLKIRSTKLEDSAMYFCASSEDLQGSSGNTIYFGEGSWLTVV.